The clone carrying this T cell receptor beta chain was counted once. Germline CDR1 LGHDT, CDR2 YNNKEL (reference sequence). The V segment lost 5 bases and the J segment 2 bases; nucleotides outside the gene matches: 4. The CDR3 has 15 residues. Measured with immunoSEQ multiplex PCR; TCRdb has only the in-frame clones, and not every one. The table includes 150,000 to 200,000 clones, more than 60% detected once. This sample was included in a study of blood T cell repertoires in COVID-19. This receptor was identified in a man aged 70 or older with acute or convalescent COVID-19. The sequenced sample consisted of peripheral blood. The rearrangement uses TRBV3-1 (or the pseudogene TRBV3-2) and TRBJ2-3; 10 bases map to TRBD2. DNA of the CDR3: TGTGCCAGCAGCGGCCTAGCGGGGGTCACAGATACGCAGTATTTT. It yields the protein CASSGLAGVTDTQYF.